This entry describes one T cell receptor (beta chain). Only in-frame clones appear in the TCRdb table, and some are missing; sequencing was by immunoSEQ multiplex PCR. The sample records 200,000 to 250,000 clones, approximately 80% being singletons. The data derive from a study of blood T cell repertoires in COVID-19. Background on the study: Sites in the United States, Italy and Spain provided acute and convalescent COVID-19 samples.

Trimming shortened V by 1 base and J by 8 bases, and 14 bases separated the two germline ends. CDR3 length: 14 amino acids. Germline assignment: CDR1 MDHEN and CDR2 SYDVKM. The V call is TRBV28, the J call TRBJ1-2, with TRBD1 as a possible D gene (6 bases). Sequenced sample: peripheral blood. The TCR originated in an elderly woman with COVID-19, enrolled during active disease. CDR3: CASSLYDRSRGYTF. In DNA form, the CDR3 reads TGTGCCAGCAGTTTATACGACAGGAGTCGAGGCTACACCTTC.